This TCR beta chain was observed in a study of blood T cell repertoires in COVID-19. TCRdb keeps only in-frame clones here, not all; method: immunoSEQ multiplex PCR. Here the sample spans about 57,000 clones, over 75% being singletons. The length of the CDR3 is 14 residues. From germline, CDR1 is LGHNA and CDR2 YNFKEQ. Trimming removed 0 bases at V and 10 bases at J, with 10 bases between. The genes are TRBV4-2 and TRBJ1-6; D possibly corresponds to TRBD1 (5 bases). The TCR comes from a human donor in a cohort sampled during active COVID-19. Material for sequencing was peripheral blood. The CDR3 region has the DNA TGTGCCAGCAGCCAAGAGGATGGGGCCTCACCCCTCCACTTT. This gives the protein CASSQEDGASPLHF.